This T cell receptor (beta chain) was obtained from a study of tumor-infiltrating lymphocytes in oesophageal squamous cell carcinoma. TCRdb re-analysed the PCR reads in MiXCR, keeping a single row per CDR3 protein. The repertoire holds 19,000 or so distinct CDR3 sequences, with roughly 37% as singletons. Per germline, CDR1 DFQATT and CDR2 SNEGSKA (reference sequence). The CDR3 totals 17 residues. The sequenced sample consisted of blood. The chain has TRBV20-1 and TRBJ2-5, with 13 bases identical to TRBD2. TRBJ2-7 matches the DNA end more closely, so the J call is doubtful. This TCR was recovered from a male donor with esophageal squamous cell carcinoma. CDR3 residues: CSARSTSGGSVSYEQYF. CDR3 nucleotide sequence: TGCAGTGCTAGGTCGACTAGCGGGGGGTCGGTTTCCTACGAGCAGTACTTC.